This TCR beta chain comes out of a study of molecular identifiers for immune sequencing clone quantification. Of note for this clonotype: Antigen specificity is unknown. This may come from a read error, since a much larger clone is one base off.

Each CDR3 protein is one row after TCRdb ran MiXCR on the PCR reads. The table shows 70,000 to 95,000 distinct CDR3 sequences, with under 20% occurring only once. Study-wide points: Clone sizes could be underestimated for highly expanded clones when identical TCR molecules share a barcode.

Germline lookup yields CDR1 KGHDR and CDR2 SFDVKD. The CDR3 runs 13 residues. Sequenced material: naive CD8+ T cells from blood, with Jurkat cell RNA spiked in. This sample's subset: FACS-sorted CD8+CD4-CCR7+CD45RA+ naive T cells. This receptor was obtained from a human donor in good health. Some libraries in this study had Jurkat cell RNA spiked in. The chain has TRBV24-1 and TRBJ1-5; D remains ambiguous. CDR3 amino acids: CATGDRPGGPQHF. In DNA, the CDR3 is TGTGCCACCGGTGACCGTCCAGGCGGGCCCCAGCATTTT.